The clone carrying this TCR beta chain was recorded many times. Its antigen is not known. The data were taken from a study of neurological immune-mediated disorders. Findings and caveats of the study: Private repertoires in all groups were suggested by the absence of shared CDR3 amino acid sequences among expanded clones across subjects. Expansion of TCR clones was greatest in HTLV-1-associated myelopathy and smallest in multiple sclerosis, where it fell below that of healthy controls.

It was by 5'RACE with 10-nucleotide random UMIs that the cDNA was made. In TCRdb, the 5' RACE reads were re-called with MiXCR into one record per CDR3 protein. The sample holds 70,000 to 95,000 distinct CDR3 sequences, 17% seen once. Sequencing was carried out using PBMCs. This receptor was taken from a woman aged 40 to 50 in good health.

The CDR3 reads CATLRDTHIGGYTF. The CDR3 DNA sequence: TGTGCCACCCTCCGGGACACCCACATTGGTGGCTACACCTTC. V is TRBV6-2 or TRBV6-3 and J is TRBJ1-2, with D possibly TRBD1 on 6 matching bases. Trimming shortened V by 10 bases and J by 7 bases, and 22 bases separated the two germline ends. Germline V CDR1 and CDR2: MNHEY, SVGEGT. CDR3 length equals 14 residues.